Sequencing of this TCR beta chain was carried out in a study of monozygotic twins with inflammatory bowel disease. Per germline, CDR1 SEHNR and CDR2 FQNEAQ (reference sequence). This CDR3 is built from 14 residues. Every TCR library consumed approximately 3,500 ng of total RNA. TCRdb reworked the 5' RACE reads into one entry per CDR3 protein, no DNA. Here the sample table reports about 330,000 distinct CDR3 sequences. What was sequenced was blood. The TCR was taken from a human donor with ulcerative colitis or Crohn's disease, or a healthy co-twin of an affected twin (not recorded which). V and J are TRBV7-9 and TRBJ2-5. The CDR3 sequence is CASTRNFRQETQYF.